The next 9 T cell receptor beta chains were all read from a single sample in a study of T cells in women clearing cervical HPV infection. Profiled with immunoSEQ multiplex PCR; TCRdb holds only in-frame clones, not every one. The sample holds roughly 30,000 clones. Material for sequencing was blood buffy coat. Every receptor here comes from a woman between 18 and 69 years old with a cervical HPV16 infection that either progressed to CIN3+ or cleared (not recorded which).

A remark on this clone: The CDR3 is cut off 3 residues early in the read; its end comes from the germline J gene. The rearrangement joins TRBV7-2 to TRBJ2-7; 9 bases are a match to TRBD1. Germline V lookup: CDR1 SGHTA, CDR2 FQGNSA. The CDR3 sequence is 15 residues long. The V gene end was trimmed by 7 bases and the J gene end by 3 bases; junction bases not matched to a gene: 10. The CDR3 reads CASTRPGQGLYEQYF. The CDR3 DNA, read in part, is TGTGCCAGCACCCGACCGGGACAGGGTCTCTACGAG.

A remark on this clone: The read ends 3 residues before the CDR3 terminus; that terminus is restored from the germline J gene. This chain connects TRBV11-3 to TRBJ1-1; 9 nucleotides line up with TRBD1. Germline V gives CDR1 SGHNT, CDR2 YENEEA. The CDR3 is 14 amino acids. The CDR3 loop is CASSLGTGVRRAFF. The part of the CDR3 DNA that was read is TGTGCCAGCAGCTTAGGGACAGGGGTTCGGCGG.

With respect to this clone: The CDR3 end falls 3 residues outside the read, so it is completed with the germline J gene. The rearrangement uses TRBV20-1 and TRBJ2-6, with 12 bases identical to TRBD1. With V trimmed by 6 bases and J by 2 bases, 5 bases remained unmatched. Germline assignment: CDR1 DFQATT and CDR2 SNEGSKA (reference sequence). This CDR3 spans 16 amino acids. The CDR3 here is CSAVGQGAPGANVLTF. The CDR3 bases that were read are TGCAGTGCCGTGGGACAGGGGGCGCCTGGGGCCAACGTC.

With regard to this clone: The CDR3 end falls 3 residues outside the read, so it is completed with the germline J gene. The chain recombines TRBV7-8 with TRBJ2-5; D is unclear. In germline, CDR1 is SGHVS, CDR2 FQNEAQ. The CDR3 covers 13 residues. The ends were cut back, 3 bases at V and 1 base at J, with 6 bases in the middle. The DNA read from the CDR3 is TGTGCCAGCAGCTTGTACGGCCAAGAGACC. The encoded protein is CASSLYGQET. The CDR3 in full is CASSLYGQETQYF.

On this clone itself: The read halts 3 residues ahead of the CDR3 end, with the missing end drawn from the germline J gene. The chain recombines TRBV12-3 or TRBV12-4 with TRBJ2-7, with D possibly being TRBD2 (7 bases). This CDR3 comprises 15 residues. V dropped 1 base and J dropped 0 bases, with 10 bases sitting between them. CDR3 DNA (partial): TGTGCCAGCAGTTTAGTAGGGGGGGTCTCCTACGAG. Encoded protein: CASSLVGGVSYE. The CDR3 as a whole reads CASSLVGGVSYEQYF.

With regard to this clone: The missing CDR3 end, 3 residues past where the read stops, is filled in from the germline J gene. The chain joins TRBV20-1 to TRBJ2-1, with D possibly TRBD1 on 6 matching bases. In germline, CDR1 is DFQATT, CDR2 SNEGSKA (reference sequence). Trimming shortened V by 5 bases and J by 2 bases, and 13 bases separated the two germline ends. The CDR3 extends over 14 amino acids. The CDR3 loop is CSAGLAGAYNEQFF. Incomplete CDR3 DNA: TGCAGTGCTGGGCTGGCAGGGGCCTACAATGAG.

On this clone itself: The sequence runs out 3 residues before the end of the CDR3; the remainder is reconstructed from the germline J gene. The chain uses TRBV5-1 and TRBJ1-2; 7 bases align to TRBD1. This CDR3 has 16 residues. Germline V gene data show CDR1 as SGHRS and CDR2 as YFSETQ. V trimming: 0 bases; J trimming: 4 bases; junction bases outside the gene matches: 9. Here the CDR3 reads CASSLGHRQGVYGYTF. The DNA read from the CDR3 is TGCGCCAGCAGCTTGGGGCACCGACAGGGCGTCTATGGC.

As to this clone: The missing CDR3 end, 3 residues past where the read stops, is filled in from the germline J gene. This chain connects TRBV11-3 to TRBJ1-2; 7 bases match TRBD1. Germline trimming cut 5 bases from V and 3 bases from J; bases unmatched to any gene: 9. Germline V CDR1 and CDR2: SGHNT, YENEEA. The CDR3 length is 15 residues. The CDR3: CASSPRQGRDYGYTF. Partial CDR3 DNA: TGTGCCAGCAGCCCTAGACAGGGTCGGGACTATGGC.

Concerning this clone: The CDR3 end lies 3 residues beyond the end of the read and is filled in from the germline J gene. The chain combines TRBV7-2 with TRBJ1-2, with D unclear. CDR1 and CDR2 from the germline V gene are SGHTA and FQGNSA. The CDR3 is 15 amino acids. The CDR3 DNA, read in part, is TGTGCCAGCAGCCGACTAGCGGGAGATCAAGATACC. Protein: CASSRLAGDQDT. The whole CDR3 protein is CASSRLAGDQDTYTF.